These 13 T cell receptor beta chains originate from one sample sequenced in a study of regulatory T cells in long-lasting Graves disease. Library construction for TCR beta used iRepertoire HTBI primers and Arm-PCR of CDR3 regions. TCRdb fed the multiplex PCR reads into MiXCR, producing one record per CDR3 protein. The sample holds about 540,000 distinct CDR3 sequences, 13% seen once. Time point of the sample: newly diagnosed GD, antithyroid drugs for less than 3 months. The TCR library was prepared using RNA isolated from PBMCs. These data are also associated with another study on T cells in Graves' hyperthyroidism and ophthalmopathy.

Sequencing was performed on peripheral blood mononuclear cells (PBMCs), taken at new diagnosis, from a patient treated with antithyroid drugs. These receptors originate from a man aged 30 to 39 with Graves disease.

This clonotype appeared a few times. This chain connects TRBV5-1 to TRBJ2-5, with 15 bases that match TRBD2. CDR3 size: 18 residues. Germline trimming cut 4 bases from V and 1 base from J; bases unmatched to any gene: 8. Germline CDR1 and CDR2: SGHRS and YFSETQ. CDR3 DNA sequence: TGCGCCAGCAGCCTCGGACTAGCGGGAGGGCCTCTCCAAGAGACCCAGTACTTC. It yields the protein CASSLGLAGGPLQETQYF.

The gene calls are TRBV29-1 and TRBJ2-5; 7 nucleotides match TRBD2. CDR1 and CDR2 from the germline V gene are SQVTM and ANQGSEA. The V and J ends lost 8 bases and 4 bases, in that order; junction bases with no gene match: 7. The CDR3 is 12 residues long. The CDR3 protein is CSLKRGGETQYF. The DNA of the CDR3 is TGCAGCCTTAAGCGGGGAGGAGAGACCCAGTACTTC.

Many counts were recorded for this clonotype. This rearrangement joins TRBV13 to TRBJ2-1, with 7 bases identical to TRBD2. The CDR3 sequence is 13 residues long. Losses at the gene ends were 1 base for V and 9 bases for J; bases not matched to a gene: 3. From germline, CDR1 is PRHDT and CDR2 FYEKMQ (reference sequence). DNA of the CDR3: TGTGCCAGCAGCTTAGAGACTAGCAGTGAGCAGTTCTTC. Translating it yields CASSLETSSEQFF. Supplemented by reference TRBV13 and TRBJ2-1, the full variable domain reads AAGVIQSPRHLIKEKRETATLKCYPIPRHDTVYWYQQGPGQDPQFLISFYEKMQSDKGSIPDRFSAQQFSDYHSELNMSSLELGDSALYFCASSLETSSEQFFGPGTRLTVL.

This clonotype came up many times. The rearrangement links TRBV2 to TRBJ2-3, with 7 bases identical to TRBD1. This CDR3 region has 15 residues. V lost 4 bases, J lost 1 base, and 5 bases stayed unmatched. Germline lookup yields CDR1 SNHLY and CDR2 FYNNEI. The CDR3 DNA is TGTGCCAGCAGTGTGACCGGGACAGGCACAGATACGCAGTATTTT. This sequence encodes CASSVTGTGTDTQYF.

This clonotype was seen more than once but under ten times. This sequence joins TRBV18 and TRBJ1-4; D may be TRBD1 (5 bases). V lost 6 bases, J lost 4 bases, and 9 bases lay in between. Germline CDR1 and CDR2: KGHSH and LQKENI. The CDR3 spans 13 residues. CDR3 residues: CASSAGFNEKLFF. Here the CDR3 DNA reads TGTGCCAGCTCGGCAGGGTTTAATGAAAAACTGTTTTTT.

This clonotype was counted at least ten times. The rearrangement uses TRBV6-1 and TRBJ2-3; D might be TRBD2 (6 bases). This CDR3 has 13 amino acids. Trimming removed 9 bases at V and 4 bases at J, with 14 bases between. The germline gives CDR1 MNHNS, CDR2 SASEGT. CDR3 loop: CASTRWGADTQYF. The DNA of the CDR3 is TGTGCCAGTACTAGGTGGGGGGCAGATACGCAGTATTTT.

This rearrangement joins TRBV3-1 to TRBJ2-7, with D tentatively TRBD1 or TRBD2 (6 bases each). CDR1 is LGHDT, CDR2 YNNKEL, per germline (reference sequence). Trimming took off 4 bases at V and 2 bases at J, with 15 bases between the two ends. The CDR3 has 15 amino acids. CDR3 nucleotides: TGTGCCAGCAGCCCTTACGGGGGCACCACCTACGAGCAGTACTTC. Protein sequence: CASSPYGGTTYEQYF.

The rearrangement uses TRBV6-2 or TRBV6-3 and TRBJ2-5; D is uncertain. Trimming cost V 6 bases and J 2 bases, with 13 bases left between them. Germline loops: CDR1 MNHEY, CDR2 SVGEGT. CDR3 length equals 14 residues. The DNA for the CDR3 is TGTGCCAGCAGGCCAATAGATCCTCAAGAGACCCAGTACTTC. It codes for CASRPIDPQETQYF.

This clonotype was detected ten times or more. The chain has TRBV14 and TRBJ2-5, with no clear D. V shed 3 bases and J shed 4 bases, with 6 bases lying between them. Per the germline V gene, CDR1 is SGHDN and CDR2 is FVKESK. The CDR3 sequence is 12 residues long. Here the CDR3 reads CASSHERETQYF. CDR3 nucleotide sequence: TGTGCCAGCAGCCATGAGCGAGAGACCCAGTACTTC.

V and J are TRBV4-1 and TRBJ2-1; 7 bases fit TRBD2. After removal of 0 bases from V and 10 bases from J, the junction contained 3 bases not matched to a gene. CDR1 MGHRA and CDR2 YSYEKL come from the germline V gene. CDR3 size: 13 residues. The CDR3 DNA reads TGCGCCAGCAGCCAAGATCTGCGGGGGGAGCAGTTCTTC. It is translated as CASSQDLRGEQFF.

This clonotype occurred many times. V and J are TRBV7-9 and TRBJ2-5, with TRBD2 matching 10 bases. The CDR3 has 17 amino acids. J was trimmed by 2 bases and V by 3 bases; bases with no gene match: 9. CDR1 is SEHNR and CDR2 is FQNEAQ in the germline V gene (reference sequence). CDR3 amino acids: CASSFLAGERRQETQYF. In nucleotides, the CDR3 is TGTGCCAGCAGCTTCCTAGCGGGAGAGAGGAGGCAAGAGACCCAGTACTTC.

This chain joins TRBV20-1 and TRBJ2-7; 8 bases line up with TRBD2. The CDR3 runs 18 residues. Germline V CDR1 and CDR2: DFQATT, SNEGSKA (reference sequence). After removal of 1 base from V and 3 bases from J, the junction contained 17 bases not matched to a gene. In DNA form, the CDR3 reads TGCAGTGCTAGAGGGGGGGGGATAGCGGGGAAAAGGAGCTACGAGCAGTACTTC. This codes for CSARGGGIAGKRSYEQYF.

This clonotype has at least ten counts. V gene TRBV10-3 combines with J gene TRBJ1-2, with D possibly matching TRBD1 (5 bases). The germline gives CDR1 ENHRY, CDR2 SYGVKD. CDR3 length: 15 amino acids. V lost 3 bases, J lost 4 bases, and 15 bases lay in between. Here the CDR3 DNA reads TGTGCCATCAGTGATTTATCGGGGCAGGCCTATGGCTACACCTTC. Protein sequence: CAISDLSGQAYGYTF.